The 5 T cell receptor beta chains presented below share a single source sample, sequenced in a study of cytomegalovirus exposure and HLA in healthy donors. Primers for the PCR totalled 60 Vbeta and 13 Jbeta. TCRdb keeps only in-frame clones here, not all; method: immunoSEQ multiplex PCR. This table holds 100,000 to 150,000 clones. Material for sequencing was PBMCs. Every receptor here comes from a man aged 18 to 30 in good health and CMV-seronegative.

The V and J genes are TRBV15 and TRBJ2-7; no clear D gene. V was trimmed by 0 bases and J by 3 bases, leaving 3 bases between them. This CDR3 spans 12 amino acids. Germline-derived CDR1 and CDR2 are LNHNV and YYDKDF (reference sequence). DNA for the CDR3: TGTGCCACCAGCAGAGACAGCTACGAGCAGTACTTC. It codes for CATSRDSYEQYF.

The chain carries TRBV15 and TRBJ1-5; TRBD1 aligns across 8 bases. Per the germline V gene, CDR1 is LNHNV and CDR2 is YYDKDF (reference sequence). The CDR3 is made up of 16 amino acids. V gave up 1 base and J gave up 7 bases; unmatched junction bases: 9. CDR3 DNA sequence: TGTGCCACCAGCAGAGGAATAGACAGGGGATTGCAGCCCCAGCATTTT. Its protein product is CATSRGIDRGLQPQHF.

This chain links TRBV27 with TRBJ1-2, with 9 bases matching TRBD1. The trim removed 2 bases at V and 6 bases at J, leaving 10 bases unmatched. Germline V lookup: CDR1 MNHEY, CDR2 SMNVEV (reference sequence). There are 16 residues in the CDR3. The DNA for the CDR3 is TGTGCCAGCAGTTTAAACAGGGGGCGCGAGAGTGATGGCTACACCTTC. This sequence encodes CASSLNRGRESDGYTF.

The CDR3 region is CASSFGLAGGSYNEQFF. The CDR3 DNA is TGCGCCAGCAGCTTCGGACTAGCGGGAGGATCCTACAATGAGCAGTTCTTC. The rearrangement links TRBV5-1 to TRBJ2-1; TRBD2 agrees at 14 bases. The CDR3 is 17 residues long. The V and J ends lost 2 bases and 1 base, in that order; junction bases with no gene match: 2. Germline V gene data show CDR1 as SGHRS and CDR2 as YFSETQ.

CDR3 bases: TGCGCCAGCAGCATTGGACAGGGCGGTTATGGCTACACCTTC. As protein: CASSIGQGGYGYTF. The chain links TRBV5-1 to TRBJ1-2, with 8 positions matching TRBD1. This CDR3 has 14 amino acids. Germline CDR1 reads SGHRS; CDR2 reads YFSETQ. V lost 4 bases, J lost 5 bases, and 7 bases stayed unmatched.